The source of this T cell receptor (beta chain) is a study of cytomegalovirus exposure and HLA in healthy donors. Study details: From HLA-typed donors, an early data release held tens of millions of unique TCRs.

Overall study results and limits: TCR beta chains numbering 164 were designated cytomegalovirus-associated.

In the PCR, 60 Vbeta and 13 Jbeta primers were used. Original processing notes: In a later analysis, tens of millions of unique TCR beta chains included roughly 11 million shared by two or more donors. Sequenced by immunoSEQ multiplex PCR; TCRdb stores in-frame clones only, minus some. For V, J and clone size, that table is used; D and trimming come from the DNA. The repertoire consists of roughly 100,000 clones, with about four fifths occurring once and the leading ten covering under 1.5%. Germline V lookup: CDR1 SNHLY, CDR2 FYNNEI. The V gene lost 6 bases and the J gene lost 2 bases, with 8 bases spanning the gap. The CDR3 loop spans 13 amino acids. A remark on this clone: Its cognate antigen is unknown. Additional DNA sequences in this sample encode the identical CDR3.

Though nominally healthy at sampling, donors likely had unrecorded immune exposures. This TCR was sampled from a man aged 25-45 years in good health and CMV-seronegative. This rearrangement joins TRBV2 to TRBJ1-5; D not resolved. Sequencing was performed on PBMCs. In nucleotides, the CDR3 is TGTGCCAGCAGCGCAGAGGGCAATCAGCCCCAGCATTTT. Encoded protein: CASSAEGNQPQHF. The complete variable domain, with remaining parts taken from reference TRBV2 and TRBJ1-5, reads EPEVTQTPSHQVTQMGQEVILRCVPISNHLYFYWYRQILGQKVEFLVSFYNNEISEKSEIFDDQFSVERPDGSNFTLKIRSTKLEDSAMYFCASSAEGNQPQHFGDGTRLSIL.